The T cell receptor (beta chain) described here comes from a study of cytomegalovirus exposure and HLA in healthy donors. About this clone itself: The target antigen is unknown.

PCR used 60 Vbeta primers and 13 Jbeta primers. Libraries were prepared by immunoSEQ multiplex PCR; TCRdb keeps only in-frame clonotypes and omits some of them. Here the sample spans 100,000 to 150,000 clones, about 81% being singletons. Study-level points and caveats: It emerged from a later analysis that several of the most significant clusters appeared to be linked to common viral pathogens. Analyses of presence and absence presupposed an approximately uniform sequencing depth across donors.

The CDR3 sequence is 16 residues long. Trimming removed 4 bases from V and 5 bases from J; junction bases left unmatched: 6. From germline, CDR1 is LNHDA and CDR2 SQIVND (reference sequence). This clonotype was obtained from a woman aged 40 to 50 in good health and CMV-seropositive. Sequences were obtained from PBMCs. The V gene is TRBV19, the J gene TRBJ2-2; TRBD1 aligns across 11 bases. The CDR3 protein is CASSKDRGLRTGELFF. The CDR3 bases are TGTGCCAGTAGTAAGGACAGGGGGCTCCGAACCGGGGAGCTGTTTTTT.